A selection of T cell receptor beta chains follows, all from one sample in a study of vaccination effects on CD4 cells after COVID-19. These TCRs' antigens remain unknown. The table came from immunoSEQ multiplex PCR; TCRdb's copy has only in-frame clones and leaves some out. Of 20,000 to 30,000 clones in the sample, 69% were seen once. Sequencing was performed on CD4+ T cells from PBMCs cultured with SARS-CoV-2 spike peptides, taken after COVID-19 vaccination. These receptors all come from a human donor who received a COVID-19 vaccine. Each CDR3 is given with its conserved first and last residue. D genes are given only for firm matches. Clone size appears in some rows only: once, few, many, or a class for an expanded clone.

j_call	v_call	clone_size	d_call	cdr3_nt	cdr3_aa
TRBJ2-3	TRBV4-1	few	.	TGCGCCAGCAGCCGCGCACCGGCTGGAGATACGCAGTATTTT	CASSRAPAGDTQYF
TRBJ1-2	TRBV19	once	TRBD1	TGTGCCACTCTGGGACAGGGGGTGTATGGCTACACCTTC	CATLGQGVYGYTF
TRBJ1-6	TRBV6-5	.	TRBD1	TGTGCCAGCAGTTACTCCGGGACAGATACCTCACCCCTCCACTTT	CASSYSGTDTSPLHF
TRBJ1-1	TRBV5-6	.	.	TGTGCCAGCAGCTTCGAGTTCGGTGGTGAGGCTTTCTTT	CASSFEFGGEAFF
TRBJ2-5	TRBV7-6	.	TRBD2	TGTGCCAGCAGCTCAGTGGGACTAGCGGGGAGAAAAGAGACCCAGTACTTC	CASSSVGLAGRKETQYF
TRBJ1-1	TRBV27	.	.	TGTGCCAGCAGTTTTTTTGGGGACTTCTCTGAGAGGAACACTGAAGCTTTCTTT	CASSFFGDFSERNTEAFF
TRBJ1-6	TRBV11-2	.	TRBD1	TGTGCCAGCAGCCGCCTTCGACAGGGGGTACGATCACCCCTCCACTTT	CASSRLRQGVRSPLHF
TRBJ1-4	TRBV3-1/TRBV3-2	few	.	TGTGCCAGCAGCCATCAGCGGAGGGTAGGATATGAAAAACTGTTTTTT	CASSHQRRVGYEKLFF
TRBJ2-3	TRBV5-1	.	.	TGCGCCAGCAGCTTCGGGCAGAACACAGATACGCAGTATTTT	CASSFGQNTDTQYF
TRBJ2-3	TRBV6-1	few	.	TGTGCCAGCAGTGAAGGAAACAGAAACACAGATACGCAGTATTTT	CASSEGNRNTDTQYF
TRBJ2-3	TRBV12-3/TRBV12-4	few	TRBD2	TGTGCCAGCAGTAATAGCGGGGGGACGCAGTATTTT	CASSNSGGTQYF
TRBJ1-2	TRBV27	few	.	TGTGCCAGCAGTACACGCCGACAGGTTGATGGCTACACCTTC	CASSTRRQVDGYTF
TRBJ1-6	TRBV7-2	.	.	TGTGCCAGCAGCTCGTCCCCTAGAAGGAATTCACCCCTCCACTTT	CASSSSPRRNSPLHF
TRBJ1-2	TRBV11-2	.	.	TGTGCCAGCAGCCCCCAGGCAGGGCCCTATGGCTACACCTTC	CASSPQAGPYGYTF
TRBJ2-1	TRBV3-1/TRBV3-2	.	TRBD2	TGTGCCAGCAGCCAACTTAGCGGGAGGACCTACAATGAGCAGTTCTTC	CASSQLSGRTYNEQFF
TRBJ1-3	TRBV5-4	.	.	TGTGCCAGCAGCTTGAATGGCGGTAGCTCTGGAAACACCATATATTTT	CASSLNGGSSGNTIYF
TRBJ2-1	TRBV12-3/TRBV12-4	few	.	TGTGCCAGCAGGCGTTCAGTTTCCGAGCAGTTCTTC	CASRRSVSEQFF
TRBJ1-3	TRBV5-4	.	.	TGTGCCAGCAGCTTTTCACAGAGCTCTGGAAACACCATATATTTT	CASSFSQSSGNTIYF
TRBJ1-2	TRBV29-1	few	TRBD1	TGCAGCGTTGAAGGGGCAGGGGGAGGCTACACCTTC	CSVEGAGGGYTF
TRBJ1-2	TRBV7-8	.	.	TGTGCCAGCAGCTCTCTAGGCGAACAGGACTATGGCTACACCTTC	CASSSLGEQDYGYTF
TRBJ1-1	TRBV7-8	.	.	TGTGCCAGCAGCTTAGGGGCCTGGGGCACTGAAGCTTTCTTT	CASSLGAWGTEAFF
TRBJ2-2	TRBV11-1	.	TRBD1	TGTGCCAGCAGCCCTGGCCGGGACAGGGGCACCGGGGAGCTGTTTTTT	CASSPGRDRGTGELFF
TRBJ2-7	TRBV2	once	TRBD2	TGTGCCAGCAGTGCGTGGCGGGAGGCTTACGAGCAGTACTTC	CASSAWREAYEQYF
TRBJ1-1	TRBV7-8	.	TRBD1	TGTGCCAGCAGCCCGGACAGGGGGCTCCTGGGCGCTGAAGCTTTCTTT	CASSPDRGLLGAEAFF
TRBJ1-5	TRBV21-1	.	.	TGTGCCAGCAGCAAAAAATCGGGGGCAGGGGCTTATAGCAATCAGCCCCAGCATTTT	CASSKKSGAGAYSNQPQHF
TRBJ1-5	TRBV30	medium-sized	.	TGTGCCTGGAGTGTACAACGCAATCAGCCCCAGCATTTT	CAWSVQRNQPQHF
TRBJ2-1	TRBV7-2	.	TRBD2	TGTGCCAGCAGGGGACCGGGACTAGCGGTTGGTGAGCAGTTCTTC	CASRGPGLAVGEQFF